Presented here are 4 T cell receptor beta chains from one specimen sequenced in a study of molecular identifiers for immune sequencing clone quantification. TCRdb independently ran MiXCR on the PCR reads; one entry per CDR3 protein. Of over 600,000 distinct CDR3 sequences in the sample, around 20% are singletons; the top ten hold around 0.9%. Sequencing input: naive CD8+ T cells from blood, with Jurkat cell RNA spiked in. Subset denoted: FACS-sorted CD8+CD4-CCR7+CD45RA+ naive T cells. The source of these receptors is a human donor in good health. Some libraries in this study had Jurkat cell RNA spiked in.

Worth noting for this clonotype: A much larger clone sits a single nucleotide away, making a read error possible. The rearrangement uses TRBV6-2 or TRBV6-3 and TRBJ2-3; maybe TRBD2 (6 bases). The V and J ends lost 2 bases and 0 bases respectively, with 18 bases between them. This CDR3 is 18 amino acids long. CDR1 and CDR2 (germline): MNHEY, SVGEGT. The CDR3 loop is CASSYIGLSGTSTDTQYF. Written as DNA, the CDR3 is TGTGCCAGCAGTTACATCGGACTATCGGGGACTAGCACAGATACGCAGTATTTT.

In its sample, this clonotype was seen a few times. The chain joins TRBV4-1 to TRBJ2-7; 8 nucleotides agree with TRBD1. The V gene's germline CDR1 is MGHRA and CDR2 YSYEKL. The CDR3 runs 13 residues. V shed 4 bases, J shed 9 bases, and the junction held 8 bases outside the gene matches. CDR3 loop: CASSLGQGFGQYF. The CDR3 coding sequence is TGCGCCAGCAGCCTAGGACAGGGCTTTGGGCAGTACTTC.

With regard to this clonotype: A much larger clone differs from this one at a single base, so this may be a read error. J is TRBJ2-3 and V is TRBV19; 9 nucleotides match TRBD1. The CDR3 runs to 13 residues. Germline V gene sequence: CDR1 LNHDA, CDR2 SQIVND (reference sequence). The CDR3 is CACSLQGANTQYF. As DNA, the CDR3 is TGTGCCTGTAGCTTACAGGGGGCAAATACGCAGTATTTT.

This clonotype appeared a few times. The chain joins TRBV7-9 to TRBJ2-7; a possible D gene is TRBD1 (6 bases). From germline, CDR1 is SEHNR and CDR2 FQNEAQ (reference sequence). Between the trimmed V and J ends, which lost 7 bases and 0 bases, there was a span of 16 bases. CDR3 length: 15 amino acids. In DNA, the CDR3 is TGTGCCAGCAACCGCTTCCCAGGGGTCTCCTACGAGCAGTACTTC. Translated, it gives CASNRFPGVSYEQYF.